The 28 T cell receptor beta chains below come from one sample, sequenced in a study of T cells in localized non-small cell lung cancer. Sequencing was performed with immunoSEQ multiplex PCR; in TCRdb, only in-frame clones are kept and a portion is missing. The sample contains fewer than 45,000 clones, 88% of which appear only once. The sample was peripheral blood, taken before any cancer treatment. Source of these receptors: an older female donor with stage I squamous cell lung carcinoma.

The chain is built from TRBV5-6 and TRBJ2-5, with 9 bases that match TRBD2. The CDR3 runs to 16 residues. The ends lost 0 bases at V and 2 bases at J; junction bases unmatched: 5. Germline V lookup: CDR1 SGHDT, CDR2 YYEEEE. For the CDR3, the DNA is TGTGCCAGCAGCTTGGTACTAGCGGGCCGGCAAGAGACCCAGTACTTC. It translates to CASSLVLAGRQETQYF.

This chain joins TRBV5-8 and TRBJ1-5; D gene ambiguous. Germline V lookup: CDR1 SGHTS, CDR2 YDEGEE. Between the trimmed V and J ends, which lost 1 base and 5 bases, there was a span of 7 bases. This CDR3 is 13 amino acids long. CDR3 DNA sequence: TGTGCCAGCAGCTTGAAAGGGTATCAGCCCCAGCATTTT. It is translated as CASSLKGYQPQHF.

This chain connects TRBV11-2 to TRBJ2-1, with TRBD2 as a possible D gene (6 bases). Trimming pared 1 base from V and 7 bases from J, leaving 14 bases between. Germline CDR1 reads SGHAT; CDR2 reads FQNNGV. The CDR3 has 15 amino acids. CDR3 region: CASSLVGGSKNEQFF. CDR3 bases: TGTGCCAGCAGCTTAGTGGGAGGATCAAAAAATGAGCAGTTCTTC.

V usage is TRBV9 and J usage is TRBJ2-6; tentative D call: TRBD2 (6 bases). Trimming took 5 bases from V and 0 from J, leaving 12 bases between them. Germline CDR1 and CDR2: SGDLS and YYNGEE. There are 16 residues in the CDR3. CDR3 region: CASSQSGGSGANVLTF. Here the CDR3 DNA reads TGTGCCAGCAGTCAGTCCGGGGGCTCTGGGGCCAACGTCCTGACTTTC.

The CDR3 spells CASSVGQATNYGYTF. In nucleotides, the CDR3 is TGCGCCAGCAGCGTGGGACAGGCCACTAACTATGGCTACACCTTC. The V and J genes are TRBV5-1 and TRBJ1-2, with TRBD1 matching over 8 bases. The CDR3 loop spans 15 amino acids. With 4 bases clipped from V and 0 bases from J, the junction kept 5 bases outside the gene matches. Germline CDR1 and CDR2: SGHRS and YFSETQ.

This chain connects TRBV7-2 to TRBJ1-3, with no clear D. This CDR3 has 13 amino acids. Trimming cost V 5 bases and J 0 bases, with 5 bases left between them. Per the germline V gene, CDR1 is SGHTA and CDR2 is FQGNSA. CDR3 sequence reads: CASSTPSGNTIYF. The CDR3 nucleotides are TGTGCCAGCAGCACTCCCTCTGGAAACACCATATATTTT.

V usage is TRBV7-3 and J usage is TRBJ1-2, with D uncertain. Germline values: CDR1 SGHTA, CDR2 FQGTGA. V shed 2 bases and J shed 0 bases, with 19 bases lying between them. The CDR3 spans 18 residues. The CDR3 loop reads CASSLSVPRSTTNYGYTF. CDR3 DNA: TGTGCCAGCAGCTTATCTGTTCCCCGCAGCACCACTAACTATGGCTACACCTTC. Full variable domain (remainder filled in from reference TRBV7-3 and TRBJ1-2): GAGVSQTPSNKVTEKGKYVELRCDPISGHTALYWYRQSLGQGPEFLIYFQGTGAADDSGLPNDRFFAVRPEGSVSTLKIQRTERGDSAVYLCASSLSVPRSTTNYGYTFGSGTRLTVV.

The chain recombines TRBV7-2 with TRBJ2-1, with TRBD2 matching 11 bases. Losses at the gene ends were 0 bases for V and 10 bases for J; bases not matched to a gene: 5. The germline gives CDR1 SGHTA, CDR2 FQGNSA. This CDR3 has 15 residues. The CDR3 bases are TGTGCCAGCAGCTTAGCGATAACTAGCGGGAGAGAGCAGTTCTTC. Encoded protein: CASSLAITSGREQFF.

This chain links TRBV4-3 with TRBJ1-4; D gene unclear. CDR3 length: 14 amino acids. Germline values: CDR1 LGHNA, CDR2 YSLEER. Between the trimmed V and J ends, which lost 3 bases and 7 bases, there was a span of 12 bases. CDR3 DNA: TGCGCCAGCAGCCACGCTGAGGGCGGTGAAAAACTGTTTTTT. It codes for CASSHAEGGEKLFF.

A few counts support this clone. This rearrangement joins TRBV30 to TRBJ1-5; D may be TRBD1 (6 bases). Germline CDR1 and CDR2: GTSNPN and SVGIG (reference sequence). V was cut by 0 bases and J by 11 bases, with 14 bases left in between. This CDR3 has 13 residues. The CDR3 DNA is TGTGCCTGGAGTGTAAATAGGGGGACTGCCCAGCATTTT. Translated: CAWSVNRGTAQHF.

The chain carries TRBV7-2 and TRBJ1-2; 8 bases line up with TRBD1. Germline CDR1 SGHTA, CDR2 FQGNSA. The CDR3 extends over 16 amino acids. Trimming took 2 bases from V and 5 from J; bases not matched to a gene: 10. The CDR3 reads CASSLSGDRRLYGYTF. Here the CDR3 DNA reads TGTGCCAGCAGCTTAAGCGGGGACAGGCGATTATATGGCTACACCTTC.

This clone came up once. The V gene is TRBV20-1, the J gene TRBJ2-2; no reliable D call. The CDR3 has 11 residues. V lost 3 bases and J lost 6, with 5 bases in between. Germline V CDR1 and CDR2: DFQATT, SNEGSKA (reference sequence). CDR3 bases: TGCAGTGCTAGCGGCCCCGGGGAGCTGTTTTTT. The encoded protein is CSASGPGELFF.

This clone showed up just once. The J gene is TRBJ2-7, the V gene TRBV10-3, with 11 bases fitting TRBD1. Trimming removed 2 bases from V and 3 bases from J; junction bases left unmatched: 6. The CDR3 is 16 residues long. Germline V gene lookup returns CDR1 ENHRY and CDR2 SYGVKD. The CDR3 protein is CAISETGQGAGYEQYF. CDR3 sequence (DNA): TGTGCCATCAGTGAGACTGGACAGGGGGCAGGCTACGAGCAGTACTTC.

This chain connects TRBV6-5 to TRBJ1-4; 7 bases map to TRBD1. J gave up 5 bases and V 8 bases, and 2 bases lay outside the gene matches. The CDR3 totals 12 residues. Germline lookup yields CDR1 MNHEY and CDR2 SVGAGI. The CDR3 bases are TGTGCCAGCGGGACAGTGAATGAAAAACTGTTTTTT. It yields the protein CASGTVNEKLFF.

The rearrangement uses TRBV7-2 and TRBJ2-3; 13 bases are shared with TRBD2. CDR1 and CDR2 from the germline V gene are SGHTA and FQGNSA. With 4 bases clipped from V and 4 bases from J, the junction kept 8 bases outside the gene matches. The CDR3 spans 17 residues. The CDR3 reads CASSSWTSGRGPDTQYF. The CDR3 DNA is TGTGCCAGCAGCTCCTGGACTAGCGGGAGAGGACCAGATACGCAGTATTTT.

The rearrangement links TRBV1 to TRBJ1-2. TRBV1 is labeled a pseudogene. The CDR3 contains 16 residues. The CDR3 loop is CTSSQDLSKGEGGYTF. The CDR3 nucleotides are TGCACCAGCAGCCAAGATCTCTCGAAGGGCGAAGGGGGCTACACCTTC.

The chain uses TRBV2 and TRBJ1-1; unclear D gene. Germline V gene lookup returns CDR1 SNHLY and CDR2 FYNNEI. Trimming removed 2 bases from V and 5 bases from J, with 0 bases in between. The CDR3 is 10 residues long. The CDR3 nucleotides are TGTGCCAGCAGTGAAACTGAAGCTTTCTTT. It encodes CASSETEAFF.

A single count supports this clone. The CDR3 loop is CASSVAVGVLAGYTF. As DNA, the CDR3 is TGTGCCAGCAGCGTAGCTGTAGGGGTGTTGGCTGGCTACACCTTC. The V gene is TRBV9, the J gene TRBJ1-2; perhaps TRBD1 as D (5 bases). The CDR3 runs 15 residues. Germline CDR1 and CDR2: SGDLS and YYNGEE. With 0 bases removed from V and 7 bases from J, the gap between germline ends came to 16 bases.

The chain links TRBV9 to TRBJ2-1; 7 positions match TRBD2. Looked up from germline, CDR1 is SGDLS and CDR2 is YYNGEE. This CDR3 spans 16 amino acids. Trimming cost V 2 bases and J 5 bases; bases outside gene matches: 10. CDR3 loop: CASSVGLRERDNEQFF. The CDR3 DNA is TGTGCCAGCAGCGTGGGTCTGCGGGAGAGAGACAATGAGCAGTTCTTC.

V is TRBV11-3 and J is TRBJ2-4, with 8 nucleotides matching TRBD1. CDR1 and CDR2 (germline): SGHNT, YENEEA. CDR3 length: 15 residues. With 6 bases clipped from V and 2 bases from J, the junction kept 6 bases outside the gene matches. This CDR3 is CASRSQGAPKNIQYF. The CDR3 region has the DNA TGTGCCAGCAGATCCCAGGGGGCGCCCAAAAACATTCAGTACTTC.

The genes are TRBV1 and TRBJ2-3; TRBD2, the D gene given by the table, was not confirmed from the DNA. TRBV1 constitutes a pseudogene. CDR3 length: 18 residues. This CDR3 is CTSSPLQREAGDTDTQYF. CDR3 sequence (DNA): TGCACCAGCAGCCCCCTTCAGCGGGAGGCGGGGGACACAGATACGCAGTATTTT.

The sample holds a few counts of this clone. J is TRBJ1-3 and V is TRBV10-2; possibly TRBD1 for D (5 bases). Germline lookup yields CDR1 WSHSY and CDR2 SAAADI. Deletions cut 7 bases from V and 3 bases from J, with 13 bases between. The CDR3 spans 14 residues. DNA of the CDR3: TGCGCCAGCACTCGGGGCTTGGATGGAAACACCATATATTTT. Protein: CASTRGLDGNTIYF.

This chain connects TRBV6-1 to TRBJ2-1; possible D gene TRBD2, 6 bases. This CDR3 comprises 14 residues. The germline V gene has CDR1 MNHNS and CDR2 SASEGT. Trimming took 2 bases from V and 9 from J, leaving 14 bases between them. Written as DNA, the CDR3 is TGTGCCAGCAGTGAAAGGCAGACTAGAAGTGAGCAGTTCTTC. Translating gives CASSERQTRSEQFF.

The chain uses TRBV4-3 and TRBJ2-1; 8 nucleotides agree with TRBD2. The germline gives CDR1 LGHNA, CDR2 YSLEER. V shed 4 bases and J 7 bases; nucleotides not matched to a gene: 9. This CDR3 contains 15 residues. As DNA, the CDR3 is TGCGCCAGCAGCCGATCCTTCGGGAGGGCTAATGAGCAGTTCTTC. It yields the protein CASSRSFGRANEQFF.

The chain uses TRBV7-2 and TRBJ2-1; 7 nucleotides agree with TRBD2. From germline, CDR1 is SGHTA and CDR2 FQGNSA. V dropped 1 base and J dropped 8; count of bases not matched to a gene: 2. The CDR3 extends over 13 amino acids. The CDR3 region has the DNA TGTGCCAGCAGCTTAGGAGGGAGGGATGAGCAGTTCTTC. It is translated as CASSLGGRDEQFF.

CDR3 residues: CASSNTNSNQPQHF. The CDR3 DNA sequence: TGTGCCAGCAGTAACACAAATAGCAATCAGCCCCAGCATTTT. The J gene is TRBJ1-5, the V gene TRBV2; D not resolved. Looked up from germline, CDR1 is SNHLY and CDR2 is FYNNEI. The ends were cut back, 5 bases at V and 0 bases at J, with 8 bases in the middle. This CDR3 is 14 amino acids long.

The rearrangement joins TRBV7-8 to TRBJ2-1; 11 bases match TRBD1. V lost 4 bases, J lost 1 base, and 3 bases stayed unmatched. CDR1 is SGHVS, CDR2 FQNEAQ, per germline. The CDR3 has 16 residues. CDR3 sequence reads: CASSSGTGGSYNEQFF. CDR3 sequence (DNA): TGTGCCAGCAGCTCCGGGACAGGGGGTTCCTACAATGAGCAGTTCTTC. Full variable domain (outside the CDR3, taken from reference TRBV7-8 and TRBJ2-1): GAGVSQSPRYKVAKRGQDVALRCDPISGHVSLFWYQQALGQGPEFLTYFQNEAQLDKSGLPSDRFFAERPEGSVSTLKIQRTQQEDSAVYLCASSSGTGGSYNEQFFGPGTRLTVL.

The rearrangement links TRBV7-2 to TRBJ2-7; 9 bases agree with TRBD1. Trimming took 5 bases from V and 6 from J; bases not matched to a gene: 11. Germline CDR1 reads SGHTA; CDR2 reads FQGNSA. The CDR3 sequence is 15 residues long. The chain's CDR3 is CASSRTGTGTGEQYF. In DNA form, the CDR3 reads TGTGCCAGCAGCCGAACCGGGACAGGGACAGGCGAGCAGTACTTC. Full variable domain (missing parts from reference TRBV7-2 and TRBJ2-7): GAGVSQSPSNKVTEKGKDVELRCDPISGHTALYWYRQSLGQGLEFLIYFQGNSAPDKSGLPSDRFSAERTGGSVSTLTIQRTQQEDSAVYLCASSRTGTGTGEQYFGPGTRLTVT.